This T cell receptor (beta chain) was sequenced for a study of T cells after yellow fever vaccination. This clonotype was seen more than once but under ten times. Antigen: not known. Study-level points and caveats: Post-booster samples contained most primary-vaccination clones (about 95% CD4, 88% CD8). Repertoires sorted by FACS could include abundant clonotypes that are contaminants from the bulk population. The secondary response was weaker, and its peak arrived faster, on day 5 versus 15.

This CDR3 has 13 residues. V was shortened by 5 bases and J by 6 bases, with 11 bases between the two germline ends. The germline gives CDR1 SGHTA, CDR2 FQGNSA. Production of TCR cDNA was by 5'RACE template switching, which also added a universal primer site and UMIs. Each CDR3 protein gets one entry after TCRdb re-called the 5' RACE reads with MiXCR. The table lists 240,000 or so distinct CDR3 sequences, less than 8.5% of them singletons, with roughly 0.9% in the top ten. The receptor was derived from a man aged 25-45 years who received the YFV17D yellow fever vaccine. The chain recombines TRBV7-2 with TRBJ2-1; no clear D gene. The specimen comprised CD4+ T cells sorted from PBMCs, sampled 15 days after the yellow fever booster vaccination. This CDR3 is CASSVVSVNEQFF. The CDR3 nucleotides read TGTGCCAGCAGCGTTGTATCTGTCAATGAGCAGTTCTTC. Filled out from reference TRBV7-2 and TRBJ2-1, the complete variable domain reads GAGVSQSPSNKVTEKGKDVELRCDPISGHTALYWYRQSLGQGLEFLIYFQGNSAPDKSGLPSDRFSAERTGGSVSTLTIQRTQQEDSAVYLCASSVVSVNEQFFGPGTRLTVL.